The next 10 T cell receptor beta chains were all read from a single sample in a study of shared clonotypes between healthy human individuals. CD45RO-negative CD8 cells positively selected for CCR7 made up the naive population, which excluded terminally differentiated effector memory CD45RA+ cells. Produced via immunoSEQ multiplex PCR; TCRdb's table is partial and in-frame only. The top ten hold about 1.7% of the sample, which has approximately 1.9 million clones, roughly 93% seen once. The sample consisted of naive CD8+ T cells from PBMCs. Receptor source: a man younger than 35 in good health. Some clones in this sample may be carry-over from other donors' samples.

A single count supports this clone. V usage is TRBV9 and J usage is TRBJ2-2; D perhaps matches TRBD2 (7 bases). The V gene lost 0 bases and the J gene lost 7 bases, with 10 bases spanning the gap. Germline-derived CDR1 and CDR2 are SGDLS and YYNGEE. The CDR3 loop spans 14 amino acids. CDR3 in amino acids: CASSVEGEGGELFF. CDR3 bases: TGTGCCAGCAGCGTAGAGGGGGAGGGCGGGGAGCTGTTTTTT.

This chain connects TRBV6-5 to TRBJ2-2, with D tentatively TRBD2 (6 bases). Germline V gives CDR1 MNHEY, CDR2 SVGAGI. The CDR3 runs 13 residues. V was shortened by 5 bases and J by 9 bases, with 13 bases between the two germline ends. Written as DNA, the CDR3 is TGTGCCAGCAGTCCCTTGGAGGGGTGGGAGCTGTTTTTT. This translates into CASSPLEGWELFF.

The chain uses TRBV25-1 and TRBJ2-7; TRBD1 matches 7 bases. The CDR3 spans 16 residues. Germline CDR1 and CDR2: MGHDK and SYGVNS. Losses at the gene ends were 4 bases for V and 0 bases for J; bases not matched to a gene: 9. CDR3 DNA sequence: TGTGCCAGCAGTGGTCGAGGGGGCAGGAGCTCCTACGAGCAGTACTTC. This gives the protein CASSGRGGRSSYEQYF.

The CDR3 spells CASSVGYNEQFF. In DNA, the CDR3 is TGTGCCAGCAGTGTCGGATACAATGAGCAGTTCTTC. The chain links TRBV2 to TRBJ2-1; D gene unclear. Germline loops: CDR1 SNHLY, CDR2 FYNNEI. The CDR3 has 12 residues. Trimming removed 4 bases from V and 4 bases from J, with 5 bases in between.

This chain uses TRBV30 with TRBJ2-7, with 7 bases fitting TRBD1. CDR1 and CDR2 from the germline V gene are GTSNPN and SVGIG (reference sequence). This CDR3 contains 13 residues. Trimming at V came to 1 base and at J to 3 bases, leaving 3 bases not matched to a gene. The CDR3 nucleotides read TGTGCCTGGAGTGGAGGGGGCGGCTACGAGCAGTACTTC. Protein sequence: CAWSGGGGYEQYF.

The CDR3 is CASSVARLAGAVELFF. Written as DNA, the CDR3 is TGTGCCAGCAGCGTAGCTCGACTAGCGGGAGCCGTGGAGCTGTTTTTT. The chain couples TRBV9 to TRBJ2-2, with TRBD2 matching over 12 bases. Germline V lookup: CDR1 SGDLS, CDR2 YYNGEE. Trimming at V came to 0 bases and at J to 10 bases, leaving 7 bases not matched to a gene. The CDR3 loop spans 16 amino acids.

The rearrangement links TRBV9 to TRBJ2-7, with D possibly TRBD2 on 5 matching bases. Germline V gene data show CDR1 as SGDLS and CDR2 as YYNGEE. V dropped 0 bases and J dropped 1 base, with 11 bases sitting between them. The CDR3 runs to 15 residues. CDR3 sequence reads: CASSVGGQVSYEQYF. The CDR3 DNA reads TGTGCCAGCAGCGTAGGCGGGCAGGTGTCCTACGAGCAGTACTTC. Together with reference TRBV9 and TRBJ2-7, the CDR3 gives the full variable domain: DSGVTQTPKHLITATGQRVTLRCSPRSGDLSVYWYQQSLDQGLQFLIQYYNGEERAKGNILERFSAQQFPDLHSELNLSSLELGDSALYFCASSVGGQVSYEQYFGPGTRLTVT.

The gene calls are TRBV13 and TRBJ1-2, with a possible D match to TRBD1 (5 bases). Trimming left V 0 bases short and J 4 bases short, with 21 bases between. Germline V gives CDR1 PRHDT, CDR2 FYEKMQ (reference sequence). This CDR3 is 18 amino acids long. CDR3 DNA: TGTGCCAGCAGCTTAGGGGTAGAGCCGGTGGGGGTAGGCTATGGCTACACCTTC. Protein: CASSLGVEPVGVGYGYTF. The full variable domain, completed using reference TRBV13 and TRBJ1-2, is AAGVIQSPRHLIKEKRETATLKCYPIPRHDTVYWYQQGPGQDPQFLISFYEKMQSDKGSIPDRFSAQQFSDYHSELNMSSLELGDSALYFCASSLGVEPVGVGYGYTFGSGTRLTVV.

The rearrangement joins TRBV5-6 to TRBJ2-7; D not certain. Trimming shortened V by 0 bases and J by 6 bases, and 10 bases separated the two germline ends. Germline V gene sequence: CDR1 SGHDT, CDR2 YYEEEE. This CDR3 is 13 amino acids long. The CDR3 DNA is TGTGCCAGCAGCTTGGACGGTAGCTCCGAGCAGTACTTC. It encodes CASSLDGSSEQYF. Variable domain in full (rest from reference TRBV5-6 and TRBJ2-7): DAGVTQSPTHLIKTRGQQVTLRCSPKSGHDTVSWYQQALGQGPQFIFQYYEEEERQRGNFPDRFSGHQFPNYSSELNVNALLLGDSALYLCASSLDGSSEQYFGPGTRLTVT.

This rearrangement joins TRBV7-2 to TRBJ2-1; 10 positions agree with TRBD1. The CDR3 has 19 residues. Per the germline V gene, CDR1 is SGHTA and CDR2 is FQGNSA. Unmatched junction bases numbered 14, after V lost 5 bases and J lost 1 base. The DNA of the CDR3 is TGTGCCAGCAGCCCATCGGGGTTCCCGGGACAGGGGTCCTACAATGAGCAGTTCTTC. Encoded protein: CASSPSGFPGQGSYNEQFF.